One TCR beta chain is described in this entry. Its specificity is unknown. For the second PCR, which ran for about 7 to 11 cycles, a sample-barcoded 5' primer and a J-beta primer mix were used. At least 3 million CDR3-containing paired-end reads were obtained per sample. TCRdb analysed the 5' RACE reads with MiXCR anew, one entry per CDR3 protein. The sample includes 700,000 to 800,000 distinct CDR3 sequences, roughly 47% of them seen just once. These data originate in a study of blood T cells in healthy people across ages. Across the study: Template switching caught about one barcoded beta molecule for each two T cells. Study-wide results and limits: Higher diversity, along with more naive CD4+ cells, distinguished long-lived donors from aged donors. As age increased, TCR beta diversity per million T cells fell in a roughly linear fashion.

V was shortened by 0 bases and J by 2 bases, with 7 bases between the two germline ends. Germline CDR1 and CDR2: MDHEN and SYDVKM. The CDR3 is 15 amino acids. V and J are TRBV28 and TRBJ2-2; no reliable D call. Sequencing was done on a sample of blood. The sequence was obtained from an older woman in good health. CDR3 nucleotide sequence: TGTGCCAGCAGTTTATGGACTCAAAACACCGGGGAGCTGTTTTTT. This translates into CASSLWTQNTGELFF.